The 27 T cell receptor beta chains in this list originate from one sample, sequenced in a study of shared clonotypes between healthy human individuals. Repertoires were generated with immunoSEQ multiplex PCR, while TCRdb's copy carries only in-frame clones and drops some. The sample gives hundreds of thousands of clones, about 74% of which show up once; about 9.3% is in the top ten. The sequencing input was memory CD4+ T cells sorted from blood. The subset here: CD45RA-negative fraction. The receptors originated from a man aged 25-40 years in good health.

The V and J genes are TRBV5-1 and TRBJ2-7, with 8 bases identical to TRBD1. This CDR3 spans 14 amino acids. Germline lookup yields CDR1 SGHRS and CDR2 YFSETQ. The junction had 6 bases not matched to a gene; V was cut back by 3 bases and J by 4 bases. In nucleotides, the CDR3 is TGCGCCAGCAGCTCAACGACAGGGGCGTACGAGCAGTACTTC. Translated, it gives CASSSTTGAYEQYF.

The J gene is TRBJ1-5, the V gene TRBV7-2; D gene ambiguous. In germline, CDR1 is SGHTA, CDR2 FQGNSA. With 5 bases removed from V and 3 bases from J, the gap between germline ends came to 11 bases. The CDR3 has 14 amino acids. The CDR3, as DNA: TGTGCCAGCAGCCCCGAAGGGCCCAATCAGCCCCAGCATTTT. This encodes CASSPEGPNQPQHF.

This clone was detected a few times. This CDR3 is also generated by other DNA sequences in the sample. V is TRBV5-4 and J is TRBJ2-3, with D uncertain. The CDR3 runs 12 residues. Deletions cut 0 bases from V and 2 bases from J, with 1 base between. In germline, CDR1 is SGHNT, CDR2 YYREEE (reference sequence). The CDR3 sequence is CASSLDTDTQYF. CDR3 nucleotide sequence: TGTGCCAGCAGCTTGGACACAGATACGCAGTATTTT.

Here the CDR3 reads CASSPLKSEQFF. The CDR3 DNA sequence: TGTGCCAGCTCACCACTTAAGTCTGAGCAGTTCTTC. J is TRBJ2-1 and V is TRBV18; D is uncertain. Germline V lookup: CDR1 KGHSH, CDR2 LQKENI. The CDR3 runs 12 residues. V was clipped by 1 base and J by 9 bases, with 7 bases between them.

Comments on this clone: Other DNA sequences in the same sample also yield this CDR3. V is TRBV28 and J is TRBJ2-5; 7 bases fit TRBD2. The CDR3 totals 15 residues. Germline CDR1 MDHEN, CDR2 SYDVKM. After removal of 1 base from V and 2 bases from J, the junction contained 4 bases not matched to a gene. The CDR3 loop reads CASSLSGGGQETQYF. The DNA of the CDR3 is TGTGCCAGCAGTTTATCGGGGGGAGGGCAAGAGACCCAGTACTTC.

J is TRBJ2-4 and V is TRBV7-9; D may be TRBD2 (5 bases). This CDR3 spans 14 amino acids. V shed 3 bases and J shed 7 bases, with 13 bases lying between them. Germline V gene sequence: CDR1 SEHNR, CDR2 FQNEAQ (reference sequence). The CDR3 is CASSLAAEGNIQYF. The CDR3 nucleotides are TGTGCCAGCAGCTTGGCCGCCGAGGGTAACATTCAGTACTTC.

The chain carries TRBV5-1 and TRBJ2-5, with D perhaps TRBD1 (5 bases). CDR3 length: 14 amino acids. The V end was cut by 4 bases, the J end by 6 bases, with 16 bases between. The V gene's germline CDR1 is SGHRS and CDR2 YFSETQ. CDR3 protein: CASSLAGQDQTQYF. CDR3 nucleotide sequence: TGCGCCAGCAGCCTCGCAGGGCAAGATCAGACCCAGTACTTC.

A few counts support this clone. The rearrangement links TRBV28 to TRBJ2-3; either TRBD1 or TRBD2 may fit D (5 bases each). This CDR3 has 12 amino acids. Germline V CDR1 and CDR2: MDHEN, SYDVKM. Trimming removed 10 bases from V and 5 bases from J, with 13 bases in between. The CDR3 spells CAIRDLRDTQYF. The CDR3 DNA is TGTGCCATTCGGGACCTTAGAGATACGCAGTATTTT.

The chain has TRBV18 and TRBJ1-2, with D possibly being TRBD1 (5 bases). V lost 3 bases and J lost 4, with 15 bases in between. This CDR3 comprises 15 residues. Germline CDR1 is KGHSH and CDR2 is LQKENI. The CDR3 loop reads CASSPATANSYGYTF. CDR3 coding DNA: TGTGCCAGCTCACCTGCGACAGCGAACAGCTATGGCTACACCTTC.

The chain couples TRBV28 to TRBJ2-7, with TRBD2 matching over 8 bases. V lost 6 bases and J lost 5; bases outside the gene matches: 12. From germline, CDR1 is MDHEN and CDR2 SYDVKM. The CDR3 has 15 residues. Here the CDR3 reads CASSPAVGRAHEQYF. CDR3 coding DNA: TGTGCCAGCAGCCCCGCCGTCGGGAGGGCCCACGAGCAGTACTTC.

V and J are TRBV14 and TRBJ2-7, with D perhaps TRBD1 or TRBD2 (6 bases each). CDR3 length equals 14 residues. Trimming pared 5 bases from V and 6 bases from J, leaving 17 bases between. Germline V CDR1 and CDR2: SGHDN, FVKESK. CDR3 DNA sequence: TGTGCCAGCAGCTTCGGGGGCTTTGGTTTCGAGCAGTACTTC. Its protein product is CASSFGGFGFEQYF.

V gene TRBV11-2 combines with J gene TRBJ1-1; a possible D gene is TRBD1 (5 bases). This CDR3 comprises 15 residues. CDR1 and CDR2 (germline): SGHAT, FQNNGV. Trimming left V 4 bases short and J 8 bases short, with 20 bases between. CDR3 sequence reads: CASSSGATENIEAFF. CDR3 in DNA: TGTGCCAGCAGCTCCGGGGCGACAGAAAATATAGAAGCTTTCTTT.

This clone was recorded once. The chain uses TRBV29-1 and TRBJ1-5; 8 bases map to TRBD1. CDR1 is SQVTM and CDR2 is ANQGSEA in the germline V gene. The CDR3 sequence is 17 residues long. V lost 8 bases, J lost 0 bases, and 15 bases stayed unmatched. DNA of the CDR3: TGCAGCATTCGCGTGGGGACAGGACTTTATAGCAATCAGCCCCAGCATTTT. Encoded protein: CSIRVGTGLYSNQPQHF.

This clone was observed a handful of times. CDR3 in DNA: TGTGCCATCAGTGAGCGATCCAGGGGGACGCCGCAGGATACTGAAGCTTTCTTT. It codes for CAISERSRGTPQDTEAFF. The genes are TRBV10-3 and TRBJ1-1; 7 bases line up with TRBD1. This CDR3 spans 18 amino acids. Germline CDR1 and CDR2: ENHRY and SYGVKD. J lost 5 bases, V lost 2 bases, and 17 bases had no gene match.

There are many counts of this clone. The rearrangement joins TRBV18 to TRBJ1-2, with D maybe TRBD1 (6 bases). V was pared by 1 base and J by 6 bases, with 12 bases between. The CDR3 consists of 14 residues. Germline V CDR1 and CDR2: KGHSH, LQKENI. The CDR3 reads CASSPRQEGNGYTF. CDR3 sequence (DNA): TGTGCCAGCTCACCACGACAGGAGGGAAATGGCTACACCTTC.

The V gene is TRBV2, the J gene TRBJ1-2; 8 bases are a match to TRBD1. The junction had 2 bases not matched to a gene; V was cut back by 4 bases and J by 4 bases. Germline loops: CDR1 SNHLY, CDR2 FYNNEI. This CDR3 comprises 13 residues. In DNA form, the CDR3 reads TGTGCCAGCAGTGCAGGGGGCAGCTATGGCTACACCTTC. Protein: CASSAGGSYGYTF.

J is TRBJ1-3 and V is TRBV11-2; TRBD1 matches 7 bases. This CDR3 spans 17 amino acids. The V segment lost 2 bases and the J segment 8 bases; nucleotides outside the gene matches: 15. Germline loops: CDR1 SGHAT, CDR2 FQNNGV. DNA of the CDR3: TGTGCCAGCAGCTTATTTAGCATTGCAGGGGGTGCGGACACCATATATTTT. Its translation is CASSLFSIAGGADTIYF.

The J gene is TRBJ2-3, the V gene TRBV6-6; 9 nucleotides agree with TRBD1. In germline, CDR1 is MNHNY, CDR2 SVGAGI (reference sequence). The CDR3 totals 15 residues. J was trimmed by 3 bases and V by 6 bases; bases with no gene match: 7. The CDR3 DNA sequence: TGTGCCAGCAGCATGGGACAGGGTGTTACAGATACGCAGTATTTT. This codes for CASSMGQGVTDTQYF.

At least ten counts were recorded for this clone. This sequence joins TRBV6-1 and TRBJ2-3, with D perhaps matching TRBD1 or TRBD2 (6 bases each). The CDR3 totals 11 residues. The V gene's germline CDR1 is MNHNS and CDR2 SASEGT. V lost 3 bases, J lost 14 bases, and 12 bases lay in between. The CDR3 DNA sequence: TGTGCCAGCAGTGATGGGGGGCTGGGGTATTTT. Protein sequence: CASSDGGLGYF.

The rearrangement joins TRBV7-2 to TRBJ2-7; D is unresolved. Trimming stripped 5 bases from V and 1 base from J, with 9 bases between. This CDR3 comprises 13 residues. Per germline, CDR1 SGHTA and CDR2 FQGNSA. The CDR3 spells CASSPSPSYEQYF. In DNA, the CDR3 is TGTGCCAGCAGCCCTTCTCCTTCCTACGAGCAGTACTTC. Based on the CDR3 plus reference TRBV7-2 and TRBJ2-7, the full variable domain is GAGVSQSPSNKVTEKGKDVELRCDPISGHTALYWYRQSLGQGLEFLIYFQGNSAPDKSGLPSDRFSAERTGGSVSTLTIQRTQQEDSAVYLCASSPSPSYEQYFGPGTRLTVT.

The chain has TRBV9 and TRBJ2-3; D gene uncertain. CDR1 SGDLS and CDR2 YYNGEE come from the germline V gene. The CDR3 loop spans 15 amino acids. Trimming stripped 6 bases from V and 4 bases from J, with 18 bases between. CDR3 sequence reads: CASNPTPGASDTQYF. CDR3 bases: TGTGCCAGCAACCCTACACCCGGAGCGTCAGATACGCAGTATTTT.

This clone came up once. One junction end disagrees with the germline gene, perhaps due to a read error. V usage is TRBV6-5 and J usage is TRBJ2-7; the D call may be TRBD1 or TRBD2 (5 bases each). Germline CDR1 is MNHEY and CDR2 is SVGAGI. CDR3 length: 12 amino acids. The CDR3 here is CASSRGGFQERF. The CDR3 bases are TGTGCCAGCAGCCGGGGCGGCTTCCAGGAACGTTTC.

The J gene is TRBJ2-1, the V gene TRBV11-2; D may correspond to TRBD1 or TRBD2 (5 bases each). Looked up from germline, CDR1 is SGHAT and CDR2 is FQNNGV. This CDR3 region has 15 residues. Deletions cut 0 bases from V and 7 bases from J, with 13 bases between. CDR3 in DNA: TGTGCCAGCAGCTTAGACAGGGTAGCGATAAATGAGCAGTTCTTC. Amino acid sequence: CASSLDRVAINEQFF. Variable domain in full (rest from reference TRBV11-2 and TRBJ2-1): EAGVAQSPRYKIIEKRQSVAFWCNPISGHATLYWYQQILGQGPKLLIQFQNNGVVDDSQLPKDRFSAERLKGVDSTLKIQPAKLEDSAVYLCASSLDRVAINEQFFGPGTRLTVL.

This clone was observed a few times. The rearrangement joins TRBV7-2 to TRBJ1-4, with TRBD1 identical over 7 bases. The CDR3 is 16 residues long. V shed 5 bases and J 6 bases; nucleotides not matched to a gene: 12. Germline V lookup: CDR1 SGHTA, CDR2 FQGNSA. CDR3 DNA: TGTGCCAGCAGCCAAACCAGGGGGGGTAAGGATGAAAAACTGTTTTTT. Translated: CASSQTRGGKDEKLFF.

Worth noting for this clone: This specimen includes other DNA sequences encoding the same CDR3. This chain links TRBV10-3 with TRBJ2-3; 7 bases are shared with TRBD1. The germline gives CDR1 ENHRY, CDR2 SYGVKD. J gave up 3 bases and V 8 bases, and 5 bases lay outside the gene matches. CDR3 length equals 13 residues. CDR3 sequence: CAIGEQGTDTQYF. For the CDR3, the DNA is TGTGCCATCGGGGAACAGGGGACAGATACGCAGTATTTT.

This rearrangement joins TRBV2 to TRBJ2-3, with 13 bases aligning to TRBD2. The CDR3 runs 15 residues. V lost 7 bases, J lost 5 bases, and 6 bases stayed unmatched. Germline V gene lookup returns CDR1 SNHLY and CDR2 FYNNEI. CDR3 residues: CASTRTSGREDTQYF. The DNA for the CDR3 is TGTGCCAGCACCCGGACTAGCGGGAGAGAAGATACGCAGTATTTT. The entire variable domain, with the rest obtained from reference TRBV2 and TRBJ2-3, is as follows: EPEVTQTPSHQVTQMGQEVILRCVPISNHLYFYWYRQILGQKVEFLVSFYNNEISEKSEIFDDQFSVERPDGSNFTLKIRSTKLEDSAMYFCASTRTSGREDTQYFGPGTRLTVL.

The chain employs TRBV5-8 and TRBJ2-2; the D is unclear. Germline V gives CDR1 SGHTS, CDR2 YDEGEE. The length of the CDR3 is 15 residues. V was trimmed by 4 bases and J by 4 bases, leaving 14 bases between them. CDR3 sequence: CASSPKQKITGELFF. CDR3 DNA: TGTGCCAGCAGCCCGAAACAGAAAATCACCGGGGAGCTGTTTTTT.